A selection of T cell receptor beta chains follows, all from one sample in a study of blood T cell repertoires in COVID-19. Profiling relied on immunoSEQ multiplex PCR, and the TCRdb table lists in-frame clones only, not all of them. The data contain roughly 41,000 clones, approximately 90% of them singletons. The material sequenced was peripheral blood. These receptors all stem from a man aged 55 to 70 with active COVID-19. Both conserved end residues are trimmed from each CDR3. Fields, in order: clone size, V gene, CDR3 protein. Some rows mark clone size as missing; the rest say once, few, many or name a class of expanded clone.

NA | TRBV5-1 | ASSLSGQGTEAF
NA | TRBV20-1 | SASRAHRGGNEQF
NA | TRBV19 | ASTPTGVLGYGYT
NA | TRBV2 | ASSIRGYEQY
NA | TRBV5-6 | ASSPDLGTGTDTQY
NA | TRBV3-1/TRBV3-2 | ASSGQGPNTGELF
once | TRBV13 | ASSSPGQFYEQY
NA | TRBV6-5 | ATAGGGGIIY
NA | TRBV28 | ASRWTAQETQY
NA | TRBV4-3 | ASSQDLDLAGLPSYEQY
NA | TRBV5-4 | ASSSRGGNSPLH
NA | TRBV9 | ASSVGVGGGRITDTQY
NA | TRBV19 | ASSIGSGQQETQY
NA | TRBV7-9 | ASSYPLAGVGEQY
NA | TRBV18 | ASSSQVSSYNEQF
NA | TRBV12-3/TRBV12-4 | ASSETVAYGYT
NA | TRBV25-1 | ASSGSSFYNEQF
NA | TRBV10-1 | ASSHGTSGSSDNEQF
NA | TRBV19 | ASTGLSTDTQY
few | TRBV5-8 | ASSFLTGAYPMYGYT
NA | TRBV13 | ASSFLSEGVAF
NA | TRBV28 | ASSPPLAGGGETQY
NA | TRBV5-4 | ASSSGRPNEKLF
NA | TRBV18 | ASSPGTGLIGYT
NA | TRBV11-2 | ASRQPGLADTDTQY
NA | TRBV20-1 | SASRYGGITEAF
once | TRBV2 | ASRGTSGSKETQY
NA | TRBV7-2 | ASSSRAGRADEQF
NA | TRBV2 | ASSLRGAGELF
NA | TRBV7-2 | ASSLESGSSYNEQF
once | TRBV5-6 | ASSLDRYQETQY
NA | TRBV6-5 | ASTPPGSMNTEAF
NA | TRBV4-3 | ASSQDMSDEQF
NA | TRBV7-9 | ASSSKGSSGSYNEQF
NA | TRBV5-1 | ASRTGGPFDEQF
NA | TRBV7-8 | ASSRDRGLETQY
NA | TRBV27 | ASSFGTSEKLF
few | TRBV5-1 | ASSLRQGSGELF
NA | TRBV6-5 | ASSYSDRNEKLF
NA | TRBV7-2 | ASSRNGRDYGYT
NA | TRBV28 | ASSQNRVMETQY
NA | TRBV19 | ASSTADEQY
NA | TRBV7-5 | ARSLRQGKPETQY
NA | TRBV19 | ASTASGPSTDTQY
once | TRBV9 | ASSVGGQGNLRETQY
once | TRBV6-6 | ASRDREAWPQH
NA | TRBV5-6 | ASSLLGPNTGELF
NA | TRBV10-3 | AISTSGEPYEQY
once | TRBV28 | ASSAPSLADTQY
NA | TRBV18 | ASSPGQDSYEQY
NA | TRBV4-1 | ASSQLSSGWDQETQY
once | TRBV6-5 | ASTGLASNEQF
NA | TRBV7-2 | ASSNAPGLAGGRTDTQY
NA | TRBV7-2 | ASSSGDRRSNQPQH
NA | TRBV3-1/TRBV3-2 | ASSHGGGANTGELF
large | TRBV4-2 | ASSQSGFTNQPQH
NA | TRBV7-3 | ASSLNAQGTYNEQF
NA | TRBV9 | ASSGQASSYEQY